One sample yielded the 10 T cell receptor beta chains listed below, sequenced in a study of cytomegalovirus exposure and HLA in healthy donors (dated by TCRdb to about 2017). Library method: the immunoSEQ multiplex PCR assay. TCRdb took this table from immuneACCESS and kept in-frame rearrangements with V and J called. Such tables lack part of the clones; where checked against another copy, unresolved V genes explain under half of the gap, and the rest is unexplained. In this sample the table shows 200,000 or so clones, about nine tenths of which occur a single time. The biggest ten clones account for 2% to 2.5% of the sample. Sequencing was carried out using PBMCs. These TCRs come from a woman aged 18-30 years in good health and CMV-seropositive.

The chain links TRBV7-9 to TRBJ1-2, with D possibly matching TRBD1 (6 bases). The germline V and J ends were trimmed by 1 base and 0 bases, with 18 bases remaining between them. The CDR3 consists of 18 residues. Germline CDR1 and CDR2: SEHNR and FQNEAQ (reference sequence). CDR3 bases: TGTGCCAGCAGCTTAGGGGGCGGCAGGGGCCCCCCTAACTATGGCTACACCTTC. It yields the protein CASSLGGGRGPPNYGYTF.

This clone was recorded once. This sequence joins TRBV5-1 and TRBJ1-1, with 7 bases lining up with TRBD1. V shed 4 bases and J 0 bases; nucleotides not matched to a gene: 0. Germline CDR1 is SGHRS and CDR2 is YFSETQ. The CDR3 consists of 13 residues. The CDR3 region has the DNA TGCGCCAGCAGCGACAGGGTGAACACTGAAGCTTTCTTT. As protein: CASSDRVNTEAFF.

This chain connects TRBV27 to TRBJ1-2, with 7 nucleotides matching TRBD1. The CDR3 runs 13 residues. Germline-derived CDR1 and CDR2 are MNHEY and SMNVEV (reference sequence). The V gene end was trimmed by 3 bases and the J gene end by 8 bases; junction bases not matched to a gene: 6. This CDR3 is CASSFAGGDGYTF. As DNA, the CDR3 is TGTGCCAGCAGTTTCGCAGGGGGAGACGGCTACACCTTC.

This clone was counted a single time. This sequence joins TRBV27 and TRBJ1-1; 8 nucleotides agree with TRBD1. Germline V gene data show CDR1 as MNHEY and CDR2 as SMNVEV (reference sequence). The CDR3 covers 13 residues. Trimming took 6 bases from V and 6 from J; bases not matched to a gene: 6. The CDR3 nucleotides are TGTGCCAGCAGCGAGGGACAGGTTTCTGAAGCTTTCTTT. It translates to CASSEGQVSEAFF.

The chain employs TRBV30 and TRBJ2-6, with TRBD1 matching over 8 bases. The CDR3 length is 18 residues. Trimming at V came to 2 bases and at J to 5 bases, leaving 14 bases not matched to a gene. Germline V gene sequence: CDR1 GTSNPN, CDR2 SVGIG (reference sequence). The CDR3 bases are TGTGCCTGGAGTCGACCGGGACAGGTGTCGGAGAGGGCCAACGTCCTGACTTTC. This codes for CAWSRPGQVSERANVLTF.

The chain links TRBV9 to TRBJ2-3; 12 bases align to TRBD2. The CDR3 is made up of 17 amino acids. After removal of 3 bases from V and 3 bases from J, the junction contained 8 bases not matched to a gene. CDR1 and CDR2 (germline): SGDLS, YYNGEE. The CDR3 sequence: CASSARTSGKGTDTQYF. CDR3 in DNA: TGTGCCAGCAGCGCTAGGACTAGCGGGAAAGGTACAGATACGCAGTATTTT.

The count of this clone is one. This rearrangement joins TRBV2 to TRBJ2-4; possibly TRBD2 for D (6 bases). There are 15 residues in the CDR3. Per the germline V gene, CDR1 is SNHLY and CDR2 is FYNNEI. V lost 0 bases to trimming and J lost 5 bases, with 11 bases between them. DNA for the CDR3: TGTGCCAGCAGTGAAGCGCGGGGCCCGCAAAACATTCAGTACTTC. It specifies CASSEARGPQNIQYF.

The chain recombines TRBV29-1 with TRBJ1-1, with D uncertain. Germline lookup yields CDR1 SQVTM and CDR2 ANQGSEA. Trimming stripped 7 bases from V and 1 base from J, with 10 bases between. This CDR3 contains 12 residues. For the CDR3, the DNA is TGCAGCGCCCGGCCGGGGAACACTGAAGCTTTCTTT. This gives the protein CSARPGNTEAFF.

The chain joins TRBV28 to TRBJ2-7; D remains ambiguous. This CDR3 is built from 13 residues. The V and J ends lost 1 base and 3 bases respectively, with 7 bases between them. Germline CDR1 reads MDHEN; CDR2 reads SYDVKM. The CDR3 coding sequence is TGTGCCAGCAGTTTATTTGGCAGCTACGAGCAGTACTTC. Its translation: CASSLFGSYEQYF.

The chain links TRBV11-2 to TRBJ2-1, with D possibly matching TRBD2 (5 bases). V was clipped by 3 bases and J by 0 bases, with 12 bases between them. Per the germline V gene, CDR1 is SGHAT and CDR2 is FQNNGV. The CDR3 is 16 residues long. The CDR3 loop is CASSLTRGSSYNEQFF. The CDR3 DNA follows: TGTGCCAGCAGCTTGACTCGGGGAAGCTCCTACAATGAGCAGTTCTTC.